This TCR beta chain stems from a study of identical twins. There are a few counts of this clonotype. Germline CDR1 and CDR2: DFQATT and SNEGSKA (reference sequence). The CDR3 length is 12 residues. Trimming took 2 bases from V and 1 from J, leaving 4 bases between them. Via MiXCR, TCRdb re-called the 5' RACE reads, giving one row per CDR3 protein. The sample has a few hundred thousand distinct CDR3 sequences, over 9.5% seen once; the top ten hold 3.5% to 5%. These data were also filed under a second study, of yellow fever vaccine responses in identical twins.

The chain combines TRBV20-1 with TRBJ2-3; no reliable D call. What was sequenced was memory (CD45RO+) T cells sorted from blood. The sequence was obtained from a woman younger than 35 in good health. The CDR3 region is CSARQGTDTQYF. The CDR3 DNA is TGCAGTGCTAGACAGGGCACAGATACGCAGTATTTT.